Below are 10 T cell receptor beta chains sequenced from a single sample in a study of control samples from healthy donors and cancer patients. Profiling relied on immunoSEQ multiplex PCR, and the TCRdb table lists in-frame clones only, not all of them. The data contain about 170,000 clones, 91% of them singletons. Sequencing was done on a sample of blood. The receptors stem from a woman younger than 45 in good health.

This clone occurred once. J is TRBJ2-1 and V is TRBV4-1; D uncertain. The V gene lost 3 bases and the J gene lost 5 bases, with 5 bases spanning the gap. CDR1 and CDR2 from the germline V gene are MGHRA and YSYEKL. This CDR3 spans 12 amino acids. CDR3 sequence reads: CASSHLNNEQFF. CDR3 bases: TGCGCCAGCAGCCACCTGAACAATGAGCAGTTCTTC.

This clone was found once. This chain connects TRBV3-1 (or the pseudogene TRBV3-2) to TRBJ2-3; 11 positions match TRBD2. The germline CDR1 and CDR2 sequences are LGHDT and YNNKEL (reference sequence). The CDR3 length is 17 residues. With 4 bases clipped from V and 0 bases from J, the junction kept 6 bases outside the gene matches. The DNA for the CDR3 is TGTGCCAGCAGCCTAAGGACTAGCGGGCCTAGCACAGATACGCAGTATTTT. Its protein product is CASSLRTSGPSTDTQYF.

The V and J genes are TRBV18 and TRBJ2-3; D gene unclear. Deletions cut 3 bases from V and 3 bases from J, with 7 bases between. The CDR3 loop spans 13 amino acids. Germline V gene sequence: CDR1 KGHSH, CDR2 LQKENI. CDR3 protein: CASSPSQTDTQYF. The CDR3 DNA sequence: TGTGCCAGCTCACCCTCCCAGACAGATACGCAGTATTTT.

The chain carries TRBV2 and TRBJ1-2, with D possibly being TRBD1 (6 bases). Per germline, CDR1 SNHLY and CDR2 FYNNEI. This CDR3 contains 13 residues. The V end lost 5 bases, the J end lost 2 bases, and 9 bases lay between the germline ends. The CDR3 region is CASSLQGNYGYTF. CDR3 nucleotides: TGTGCCAGCAGTCTACAGGGCAACTATGGCTACACCTTC.

The chain couples TRBV19 to TRBJ1-5; TRBD1 is a possible D gene (5 bases). This CDR3 is 15 amino acids long. Germline assignment: CDR1 LNHDA and CDR2 SQIVND (reference sequence). The V and J ends lost 7 bases and 2 bases respectively, with 15 bases between them. The CDR3 DNA reads as TGTGCCAGTACCAGCCGGGGGTCGGGCAATCAGCCCCAGCATTTT. Residues: CASTSRGSGNQPQHF.

The chain carries TRBV9 and TRBJ1-4, with D unresolved. V shed 3 bases and J shed 0 bases, with 6 bases lying between them. This CDR3 has 14 amino acids. Germline-derived CDR1 and CDR2 are SGDLS and YYNGEE. The CDR3 loop reads CASSGTTTNEKLFF. The CDR3 DNA sequence: TGTGCCAGCAGCGGGACTACAACTAATGAAAAACTGTTTTTT.

The chain has TRBV28 and TRBJ1-2; 7 bases are a match to TRBD1. V shed 5 bases and J 4 bases; nucleotides not matched to a gene: 4. The CDR3 totals 13 residues. The V gene's germline CDR1 is MDHEN and CDR2 SYDVKM. CDR3 region: CASSPRGIYGYTF. The CDR3 DNA reads as TGTGCCAGCAGTCCCAGGGGGATCTATGGCTACACCTTC.

The genes are TRBV29-1 and TRBJ1-1; tentative D call: TRBD1 (5 bases). Trimming removed 4 bases at V and 2 bases at J, with 8 bases between. The germline gives CDR1 SQVTM, CDR2 ANQGSEA. This CDR3 is built from 12 residues. CDR3 nucleotide sequence: TGCAGCGTTGGAGACAGTAACACTGAAGCTTTCTTT. Translated: CSVGDSNTEAFF.

The chain couples TRBV6-5 to TRBJ1-2, with D hard to call. Deletions cut 2 bases from V and 4 bases from J, with 8 bases between. This CDR3 comprises 13 residues. Germline loops: CDR1 MNHEY, CDR2 SVGAGI. DNA for the CDR3: TGTGCCAGCAGTTACGTCCCGAGCTATGGCTACACCTTC. Amino acid sequence: CASSYVPSYGYTF.

This clone was detected only a few times. V and J are TRBV6-5 and TRBJ2-7, with 9 nucleotides matching TRBD1. With V trimmed by 6 bases and J by 6 bases, 9 bases remained unmatched. The germline gives CDR1 MNHEY, CDR2 SVGAGI. CDR3 size: 14 residues. CDR3 sequence reads: CASRDRDRVGEQYF. DNA for the CDR3: TGTGCCAGCAGAGACCGGGACAGGGTCGGCGAGCAGTACTTC.